These 19 T cell receptor beta chains share one sample of origin, sequenced in a study of OX40 agonist ivuxolimab in advanced cancers. The data were produced by immunoSEQ multiplex PCR, yet TCRdb's version contains in-frame clones alone and is incomplete. The sample includes about 45,000 clones, 80% to 90% of them seen just once. The sequencing here drew on CD4+ or CD8+ T cells sorted from blood, taken in a trial of the OX40 agonist ivuxolimab. These receptors were taken from an adult with an advanced solid tumor such as melanoma, head and neck, liver or kidney cancer.

This rearrangement joins TRBV15 to TRBJ2-7, with a possible D match to TRBD1 (5 bases). CDR1 is LNHNV and CDR2 is YYDKDF in the germline V gene (reference sequence). The CDR3 contains 15 residues. Trimming removed 5 bases from V and 3 bases from J, with 17 bases in between. The DNA of the CDR3 is TGTGCCACCAGCTGGGAATTGACAGTCGTCTACGAGCAGTACTTC. Amino acids: CATSWELTVVYEQYF.

The rearrangement links TRBV19 to TRBJ2-1; D assignment may be TRBD1 or TRBD2 (5 bases each). CDR1 and CDR2 (germline): LNHDA, SQIVND (reference sequence). CDR3 size: 15 residues. V was trimmed by 8 bases and J by 0 bases, leaving 14 bases between them. The CDR3 reads CASLGPTGSYNEQFF. The CDR3 DNA sequence: TGTGCCAGTTTGGGACCGACGGGCTCCTACAATGAGCAGTTCTTC.

The chain employs TRBV27 and TRBJ1-5, with a possible D match to TRBD1 (6 bases). V was clipped by 5 bases and J by 5 bases, with 13 bases between them. Per germline, CDR1 MNHEY and CDR2 SMNVEV (reference sequence). This CDR3 comprises 14 residues. The CDR3 region has the DNA TGTGCCAGCAGTGCCTCAGGGACACATCAGCCCCAGCATTTT. Translating it yields CASSASGTHQPQHF.

This rearrangement joins TRBV5-6 to TRBJ1-6; maybe TRBD1 (5 bases). Trimming shortened V by 3 bases and J by 7 bases, and 5 bases separated the two germline ends. Germline CDR1 and CDR2: SGHDT and YYEEEE. There are 12 residues in the CDR3. The CDR3 nucleotides read TGTGCCAGCAGCTCAGGGAATTCACCCCTCCACTTT. Protein product: CASSSGNSPLHF.

The rearrangement links TRBV10-2 to TRBJ2-3, with 12 bases lining up with TRBD2. J was trimmed by 8 bases and V by 3 bases; bases with no gene match: 12. The length of the CDR3 is 17 residues. The V gene's germline CDR1 is WSHSY and CDR2 SAAADI. The CDR3 sequence: CASSDVKTSGSTATQYF. In DNA, the CDR3 is TGCGCCAGCAGTGACGTTAAGACTAGCGGGAGTACGGCTACGCAGTATTTT.

The chain combines TRBV28 with TRBJ2-7, with 9 bases that match TRBD1. The V and J ends lost 3 bases and 3 bases, in that order; junction bases with no gene match: 9. In germline, CDR1 is MDHEN, CDR2 SYDVKM. The CDR3 contains 16 residues. The CDR3 nucleotides read TGTGCCAGCAGTTTGCGCCCCGGGACAGGGTACTACGAGCAGTACTTC. Its protein product is CASSLRPGTGYYEQYF.

This chain connects TRBV15 to TRBJ2-1; 9 bases are a match to TRBD1. The V gene's germline CDR1 is LNHNV and CDR2 YYDKDF (reference sequence). The CDR3 contains 16 residues. J was trimmed by 4 bases and V by 1 base; bases with no gene match: 5. The chain's CDR3 is CATSRVGQGSYNEQFF. CDR3 coding DNA: TGTGCCACCAGCAGAGTTGGACAGGGGTCTTACAATGAGCAGTTCTTC.

V usage is TRBV7-8 and J usage is TRBJ2-1; 14 positions match TRBD2. The CDR3 consists of 17 residues. The V gene end was trimmed by 4 bases and the J gene end by 9 bases; junction bases not matched to a gene: 11. CDR1 SGHVS and CDR2 FQNEAQ come from the germline V gene. CDR3 bases: TGTGCCAGCAGCTCTGGACTAGCGGGAGGTTTGTACGTTGAGCAGTTCTTC. Its protein is CASSSGLAGGLYVEQFF.

This clone was seen only once. The chain uses TRBV7-9 and TRBJ2-7; 8 nucleotides agree with TRBD1. The CDR3 has 14 residues. Germline V gene data show CDR1 as SEHNR and CDR2 as FQNEAQ (reference sequence). Germline trimming cut 3 bases from V and 3 bases from J; bases unmatched to any gene: 4. The CDR3 spells CASSFGDRGYEQYF. As DNA, the CDR3 is TGTGCCAGCAGCTTTGGAGACAGGGGCTACGAGCAGTACTTC.

The chain combines TRBV6-5 with TRBJ2-7; possibly TRBD1 for D (6 bases). The germline gives CDR1 MNHEY, CDR2 SVGAGI. Between the trimmed V and J ends, which lost 6 bases and 3 bases, there was a span of 12 bases. The CDR3 sequence is 13 residues long. CDR3 amino acids: CASSYNRVYEQYF. The CDR3 bases are TGTGCCAGCAGCTATAACAGGGTCTACGAGCAGTACTTC.

The chain couples TRBV29-1 to TRBJ1-1; the match to TRBD1 covers 8 bases. The CDR3 covers 17 residues. J was trimmed by 3 bases and V by 6 bases; bases with no gene match: 18. Looked up from germline, CDR1 is SQVTM and CDR2 is ANQGSEA. CDR3 DNA: TGCAGCGTGGGCTCCAGGGGGCGGAAACTTAAACACACTGAAGCTTTCTTT. It specifies CSVGSRGRKLKHTEAFF. Looking up the rest from reference TRBV29-1 and TRBJ1-1 gives the full variable domain: SAVISQKPSRDICQRGTSLTIQCQVDSQVTMMFWYRQQPGQSLTLIATANQGSEATYESGFVIDKFPISRPNLTFSTLTVSNMSPEDSSIYLCSVGSRGRKLKHTEAFFGQGTRLTVV.

The V and J genes are TRBV7-9 and TRBJ2-5; 7 bases line up with TRBD1. The CDR3 is 19 amino acids. V was pared by 6 bases and J by 1 base, with 20 bases of the junction left unmatched. CDR1 is SEHNR, CDR2 FQNEAQ, per germline (reference sequence). In DNA form, the CDR3 reads TGTGCCAGCAGTTGGGCGAGGGACAGCCTACTTGCATTCCAAGAGACCCAGTACTTC. This codes for CASSWARDSLLAFQETQYF.

This chain joins TRBV29-1 and TRBJ2-2; D may correspond to TRBD1 or TRBD2 (5 bases each). This CDR3 is built from 14 residues. Germline loops: CDR1 SQVTM, CDR2 ANQGSEA. The germline V and J ends were trimmed by 3 bases and 4 bases, with 12 bases remaining between them. This chain's CDR3 is CSVETPRGTGELFF. Written as DNA, the CDR3 is TGCAGCGTTGAGACCCCGAGGGGCACCGGGGAGCTGTTTTTT.

This chain joins TRBV7-8 and TRBJ2-7; the D is unclear. Per germline, CDR1 SGHVS and CDR2 FQNEAQ. The CDR3 sequence is 13 residues long. V lost 0 bases and J lost 1, with 4 bases in between. CDR3 nucleotides: TGTGCCAGCAGCTTAGCGGGGTCCTACGAGCAGTACTTC. Translation gives CASSLAGSYEQYF.

The chain links TRBV7-2 to TRBJ1-1; no firm D call. This CDR3 comprises 14 residues. Trimming took 2 bases from V and 0 from J, leaving 7 bases between them. Germline CDR1 reads SGHTA; CDR2 reads FQGNSA. CDR3 bases: TGTGCCAGCAGCTTAAGAGTCTTGAACACTGAAGCTTTCTTT. Translation gives CASSLRVLNTEAFF.

The chain links TRBV6-9 to TRBJ1-2; D is undetermined. Trimming stripped 2 bases from V and 4 bases from J, with 11 bases between. Germline V gene sequence: CDR1 MNHGY, CDR2 SVAAGI. CDR3 length: 14 amino acids. The CDR3 region has the DNA TGTGCCAGCAGTTATGGTGAGACACCCTATGGCTACACCTTC. Amino acids: CASSYGETPYGYTF.

The chain joins TRBV5-1 to TRBJ1-2; D is perhaps TRBD1 (6 bases). This CDR3 contains 15 residues. Germline V lookup: CDR1 SGHRS, CDR2 YFSETQ. V was clipped by 0 bases and J by 4 bases, with 13 bases between them. Written as DNA, the CDR3 is TGCGCCAGCAGCTTGGCGTCACAGGGTGGCTATGGCTACACCTTC. This translates into CASSLASQGGYGYTF.

This clone showed up just once. The chain recombines TRBV4-2 with TRBJ2-7; D is undetermined. Trimming took off 6 bases at V and 6 bases at J, with 15 bases between the two ends. Germline assignment: CDR1 LGHNA and CDR2 YNFKEQ. The CDR3 covers 13 residues. The CDR3 DNA sequence: TGTGCCAGCAGTCACGGGCTAGACCGCGAGCAGTACTTC. Translating it yields CASSHGLDREQYF.

The gene calls are TRBV20-1 and TRBJ2-7; D tentatively reads TRBD1 or TRBD2 (5 bases each). In germline, CDR1 is DFQATT, CDR2 SNEGSKA (reference sequence). V was pared by 5 bases and J by 10 bases, with 15 bases between. This CDR3 spans 11 amino acids. CDR3 coding DNA: TGCAGTGCTCGGGACGGCTCTACTCAGTACTTC. Protein sequence: CSARDGSTQYF.